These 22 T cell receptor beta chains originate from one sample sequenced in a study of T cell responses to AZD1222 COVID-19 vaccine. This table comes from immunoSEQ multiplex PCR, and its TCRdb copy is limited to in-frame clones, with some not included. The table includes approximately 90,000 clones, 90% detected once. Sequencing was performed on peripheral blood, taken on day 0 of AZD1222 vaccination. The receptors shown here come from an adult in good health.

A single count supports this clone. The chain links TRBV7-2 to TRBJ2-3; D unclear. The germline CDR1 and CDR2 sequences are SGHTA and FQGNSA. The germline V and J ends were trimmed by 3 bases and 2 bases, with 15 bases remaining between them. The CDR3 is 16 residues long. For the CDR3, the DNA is TGTGCCAGCAGCTTGATTGACTGGAGAAACACAGATACGCAGTATTTT. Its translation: CASSLIDWRNTDTQYF.

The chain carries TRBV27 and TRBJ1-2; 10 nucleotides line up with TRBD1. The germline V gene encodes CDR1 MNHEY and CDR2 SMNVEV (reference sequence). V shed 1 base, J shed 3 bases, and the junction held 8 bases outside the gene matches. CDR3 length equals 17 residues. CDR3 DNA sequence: TGTGCCAGCAGTTTATGGGGAGGACAGGGGGTGGACTATGGCTACACCTTC. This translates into CASSLWGGQGVDYGYTF.

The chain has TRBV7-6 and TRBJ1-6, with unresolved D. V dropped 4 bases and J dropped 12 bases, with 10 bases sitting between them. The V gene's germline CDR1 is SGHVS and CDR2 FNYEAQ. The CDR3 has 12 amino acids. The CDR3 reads CASSSPEGPLHF. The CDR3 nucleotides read TGTGCCAGCAGCTCCCCGGAGGGACCCCTCCACTTT.

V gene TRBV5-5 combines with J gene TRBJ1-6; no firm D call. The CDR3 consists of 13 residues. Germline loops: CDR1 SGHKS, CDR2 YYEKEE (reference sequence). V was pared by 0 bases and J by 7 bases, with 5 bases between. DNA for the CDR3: TGTGCCAGCAGCTTGGAGCTGAATTCACCCCTCCACTTT. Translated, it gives CASSLELNSPLHF.

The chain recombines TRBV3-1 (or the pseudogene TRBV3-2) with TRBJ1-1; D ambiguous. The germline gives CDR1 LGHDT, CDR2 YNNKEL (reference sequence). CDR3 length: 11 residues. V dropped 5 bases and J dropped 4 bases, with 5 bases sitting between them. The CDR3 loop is CASSSGTEAFF. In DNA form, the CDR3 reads TGTGCCAGCAGCTCAGGCACTGAAGCTTTCTTT.

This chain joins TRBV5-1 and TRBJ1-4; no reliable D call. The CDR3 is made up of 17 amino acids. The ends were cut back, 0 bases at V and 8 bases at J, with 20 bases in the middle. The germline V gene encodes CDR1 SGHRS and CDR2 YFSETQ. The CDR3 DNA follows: TGCGCCAGCAGCTTGGCTTTCCAGGCCACCGTAGGCGAAAAACTGTTTTTT. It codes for CASSLAFQATVGEKLFF.

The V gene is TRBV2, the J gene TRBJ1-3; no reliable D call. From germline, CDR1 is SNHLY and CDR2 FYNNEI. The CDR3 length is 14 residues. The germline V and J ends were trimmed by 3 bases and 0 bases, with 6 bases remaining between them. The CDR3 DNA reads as TGTGCCAGCAGTGAGGTCAACTCTGGAAACACCATATATTTT. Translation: CASSEVNSGNTIYF. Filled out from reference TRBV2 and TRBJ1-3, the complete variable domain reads EPEVTQTPSHQVTQMGQEVILRCVPISNHLYFYWYRQILGQKVEFLVSFYNNEISEKSEIFDDQFSVERPDGSNFTLKIRSTKLEDSAMYFCASSEVNSGNTIYFGEGSWLTVV.

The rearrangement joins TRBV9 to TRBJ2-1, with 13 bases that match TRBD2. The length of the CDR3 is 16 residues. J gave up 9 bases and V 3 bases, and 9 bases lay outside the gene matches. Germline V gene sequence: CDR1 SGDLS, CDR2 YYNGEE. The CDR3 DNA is TGTGCCAGCAGCGGACGACTAGCGGGGGGCCAGTTTGAGCAGTTCTTC. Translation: CASSGRLAGGQFEQFF.

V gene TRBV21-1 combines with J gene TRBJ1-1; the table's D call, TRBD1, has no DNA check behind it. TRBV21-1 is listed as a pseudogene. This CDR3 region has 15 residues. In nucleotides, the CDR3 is TGTGCCAGCAGCCCCCGACAGGGGGCAGCCACTGAAGCTTTCTTT. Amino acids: CASSPRQGAATEAFF.

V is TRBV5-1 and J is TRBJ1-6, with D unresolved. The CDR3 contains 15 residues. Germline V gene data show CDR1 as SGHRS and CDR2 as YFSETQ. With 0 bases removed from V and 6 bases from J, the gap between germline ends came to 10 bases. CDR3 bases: TGCGCCAGCAGCTTGGCACCAACTGTTAATTCACCCCTCCACTTT. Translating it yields CASSLAPTVNSPLHF.

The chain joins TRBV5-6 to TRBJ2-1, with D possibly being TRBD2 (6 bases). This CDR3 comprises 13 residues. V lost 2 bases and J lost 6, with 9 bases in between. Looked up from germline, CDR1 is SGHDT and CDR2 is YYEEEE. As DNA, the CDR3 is TGTGCCAGCAGCTTCCGGGGAGGCAATGAGCAGTTCTTC. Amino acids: CASSFRGGNEQFF.

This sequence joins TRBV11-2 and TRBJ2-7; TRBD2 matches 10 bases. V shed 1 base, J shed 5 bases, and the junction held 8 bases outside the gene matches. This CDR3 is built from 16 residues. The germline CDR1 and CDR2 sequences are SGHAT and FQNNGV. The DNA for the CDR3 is TGTGCCAGCAGCTTAGTCCAGCGGGGGGGCAAACACGAGCAGTACTTC. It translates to CASSLVQRGGKHEQYF.

The CDR3 DNA is TGTGCCAGCAATAGGCCCTCTCAGCCCCAGCATTTT. This encodes CASNRPSQPQHF. This chain uses TRBV6-5 with TRBJ1-5; D ambiguous. Germline CDR1 reads MNHEY; CDR2 reads SVGAGI. The CDR3 runs to 12 residues. V shed 7 bases and J shed 6 bases, with 10 bases lying between them.

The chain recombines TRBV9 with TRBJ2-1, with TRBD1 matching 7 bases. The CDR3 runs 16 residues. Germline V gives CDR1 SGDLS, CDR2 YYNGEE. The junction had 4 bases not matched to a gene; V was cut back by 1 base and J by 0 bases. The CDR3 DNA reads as TGTGCCAGCAGCGTAATGGGGACAGACTCCTACAATGAGCAGTTCTTC. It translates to CASSVMGTDSYNEQFF.

The CDR3 DNA follows: TGCGCCAGCAGCCAAGATCAGGGGGCCAGGGTGTTCACCGGGGAGCTGTTTTTT. This translates into CASSQDQGARVFTGELFF. The chain uses TRBV4-3 and TRBJ2-2; 8 bases are a match to TRBD1. This CDR3 comprises 18 residues. The junction had 10 bases not matched to a gene; V was cut back by 0 bases and J by 4 bases. The germline CDR1 and CDR2 sequences are LGHNA and YSLEER.

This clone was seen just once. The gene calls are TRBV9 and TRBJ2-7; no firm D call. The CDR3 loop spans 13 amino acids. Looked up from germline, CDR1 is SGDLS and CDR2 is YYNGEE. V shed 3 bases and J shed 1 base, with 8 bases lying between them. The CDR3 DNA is TGTGCCAGCAGCGCCCCCAGTTCCTACGAGCAGTACTTC. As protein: CASSAPSSYEQYF. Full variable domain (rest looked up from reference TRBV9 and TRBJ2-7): DSGVTQTPKHLITATGQRVTLRCSPRSGDLSVYWYQQSLDQGLQFLIQYYNGEERAKGNILERFSAQQFPDLHSELNLSSLELGDSALYFCASSAPSSYEQYFGPGTRLTVT.

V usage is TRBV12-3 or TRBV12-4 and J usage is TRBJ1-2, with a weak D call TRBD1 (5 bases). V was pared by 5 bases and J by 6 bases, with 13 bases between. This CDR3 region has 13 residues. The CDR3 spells CASSEGRSNGYTF. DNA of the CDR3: TGTGCCAGCAGTGAGGGACGGTCAAATGGCTACACCTTC.

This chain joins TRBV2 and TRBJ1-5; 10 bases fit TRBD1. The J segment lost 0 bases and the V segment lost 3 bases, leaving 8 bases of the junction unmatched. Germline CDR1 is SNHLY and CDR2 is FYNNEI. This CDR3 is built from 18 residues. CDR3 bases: TGTGCCAGCAGTGATCGGGACAGGGGCCGATATAGCAATCAGCCCCAGCATTTT. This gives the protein CASSDRDRGRYSNQPQHF.

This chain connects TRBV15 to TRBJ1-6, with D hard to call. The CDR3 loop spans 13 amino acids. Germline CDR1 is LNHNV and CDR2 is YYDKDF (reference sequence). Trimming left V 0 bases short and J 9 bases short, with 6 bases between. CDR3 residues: CATSREGSSPLHF. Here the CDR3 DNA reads TGTGCCACCAGCAGAGAAGGGAGTTCACCCCTCCACTTT.

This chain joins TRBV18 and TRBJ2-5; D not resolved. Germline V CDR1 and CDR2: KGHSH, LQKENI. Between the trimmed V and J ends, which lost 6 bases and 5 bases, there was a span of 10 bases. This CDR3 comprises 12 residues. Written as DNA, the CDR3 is TGTGCCAGCTCCAGCCCTGGGGAGACCCAGTACTTC. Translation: CASSSPGETQYF.

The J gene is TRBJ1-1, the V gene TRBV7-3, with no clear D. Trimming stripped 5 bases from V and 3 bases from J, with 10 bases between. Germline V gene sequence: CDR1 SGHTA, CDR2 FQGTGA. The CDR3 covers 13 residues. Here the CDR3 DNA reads TGTGCCAGCAGCCGCCTCGGGGACACTGAAGCTTTCTTT. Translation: CASSRLGDTEAFF.

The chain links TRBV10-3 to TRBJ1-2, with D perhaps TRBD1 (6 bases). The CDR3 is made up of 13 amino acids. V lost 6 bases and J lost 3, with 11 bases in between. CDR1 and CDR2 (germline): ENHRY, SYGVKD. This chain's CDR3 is CAIREGGYYGYTF. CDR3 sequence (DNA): TGTGCCATCAGAGAAGGGGGGTACTATGGCTACACCTTC.